Detailed here is one T cell receptor beta chain. Its antigen is not known. The sample originates from a study of identical twins. The CDR3 contains 18 residues. V dropped 5 bases and J dropped 0 bases, with 17 bases sitting between them. The germline V gene encodes CDR1 SGHAT and CDR2 FQNNGV. Through template switching, a universal primer site was introduced, and the cDNA contained unique molecular identifiers. TCRdb fed the 5' RACE reads into MiXCR, producing one record per CDR3 protein. The data contain 350,000 to 450,000 distinct CDR3 sequences, about a fifth of them singletons. Study outcomes and limitations: Modelling approaches yielded underestimates of out-of-frame TCR alpha sharing between monozygotic twins. Within cord blood, abundant beta clonotypes carried fewer insertions, but memory repertoires showed no such trend. Weaker excess twin sharing was observed in beta out-of-frame sequences.

The V gene is TRBV11-2, the J gene TRBJ2-6; D remains ambiguous. Sequencing input: naive T cells sorted from blood. The receptor was isolated from a man aged 50 to 60 in good health. The CDR3: CASSPEAAYYSGANVLTF. In nucleotides, the CDR3 is TGTGCCAGCAGCCCTGAGGCAGCTTACTACTCTGGGGCCAACGTCCTGACTTTC. Full variable domain (remainder filled in from reference TRBV11-2 and TRBJ2-6): EAGVAQSPRYKIIEKRQSVAFWCNPISGHATLYWYQQILGQGPKLLIQFQNNGVVDDSQLPKDRFSAERLKGVDSTLKIQPAKLEDSAVYLCASSPEAAYYSGANVLTFGAGSRLTVL.